What follows are 27 T cell receptor beta chains derived from one specimen sequenced in a study of beta chain features in type 1 diabetes. What was sequenced were expressed TCRB transcripts, since all of the isolated RNA had been reverse transcribed. Profiling relied on immunoSEQ multiplex PCR, and the TCRdb table lists in-frame clones only, not all of them. The sample has under 400,000 clones, about 15% seen once. Sequences were obtained from central memory CD4+ T cells from blood. These receptors were obtained from a man under 40 in good health.

The CDR3 DNA is TGTGCCAGCAGTTCGCCTCTGGGGAACACTGAAGCTTTCTTT. Encoded protein: CASSSPLGNTEAFF. The chain has TRBV6-6 and TRBJ1-1; D is unclear. Trimming removed 4 bases at V and 1 base at J, with 10 bases between. Germline V gene lookup returns CDR1 MNHNY and CDR2 SVGAGI (reference sequence). The CDR3 is made up of 14 amino acids.

The V gene is TRBV27, the J gene TRBJ2-4, with D tentatively TRBD2 (7 bases). CDR3 size: 16 residues. Germline CDR1 is MNHEY and CDR2 is SMNVEV (reference sequence). With 4 bases removed from V and 0 bases from J, the gap between germline ends came to 13 bases. This CDR3 is CASSSRGGLAKNIQYF. The DNA for the CDR3 is TGTGCCAGCAGTTCAAGGGGGGGGCTAGCCAAAAACATTCAGTACTTC.

V usage is TRBV5-1 and J usage is TRBJ2-1; 9 nucleotides match TRBD2. Per germline, CDR1 SGHRS and CDR2 YFSETQ. V was pared by 0 bases and J by 8 bases, with 9 bases of the junction left unmatched. CDR3 size: 16 residues. Here the CDR3 reads CASSLAGYASGDEQFF. The CDR3 DNA sequence: TGCGCCAGCAGCTTGGCCGGATACGCTAGCGGGGATGAGCAGTTCTTC.

This chain connects TRBV28 to TRBJ1-1, with TRBD1 matching 10 bases. In germline, CDR1 is MDHEN, CDR2 SYDVKM. The CDR3 consists of 14 residues. After removal of 6 bases from V and 5 bases from J, the junction contained 6 bases not matched to a gene. In DNA, the CDR3 is TGTGCCAGCAGGGAGGGGACAGGGGCTACTGAAGCTTTCTTT. Its protein is CASREGTGATEAFF.

The DNA for the CDR3 is TGTGCCAGCAGCCTGGACAGGGGCTATCAGACCCAGTACTTC. It translates to CASSLDRGYQTQYF. This chain joins TRBV5-8 and TRBJ2-5, with 9 bases lining up with TRBD1. In germline, CDR1 is SGHTS, CDR2 YDEGEE. The CDR3 extends over 14 amino acids. The ends lost 4 bases at V and 6 bases at J; junction bases unmatched: 7.

The chain uses TRBV7-6 and TRBJ2-7; maybe TRBD2 (6 bases). Germline values: CDR1 SGHVS, CDR2 FNYEAQ. The length of the CDR3 is 15 residues. The ends were cut back, 1 base at V and 0 bases at J, with 10 bases in the middle. CDR3 in amino acids: CASSLDLGGSYEQYF. The CDR3 coding sequence is TGTGCCAGCAGCTTAGACCTGGGGGGCTCCTACGAGCAGTACTTC.

The rearrangement links TRBV27 to TRBJ2-7, with 9 bases aligning to TRBD2. CDR3 length equals 15 residues. V shed 8 bases, J shed 0 bases, and the junction held 8 bases outside the gene matches. Germline values: CDR1 MNHEY, CDR2 SMNVEV (reference sequence). The CDR3 DNA reads TGTGCCAGCCGCGTCCGAGCGGGGGGCTCCTACGAGCAGTACTTC. It yields the protein CASRVRAGGSYEQYF.

The V gene is TRBV6-1, the J gene TRBJ2-1; D ambiguous. Trimming left V 6 bases short and J 0 bases short, with 6 bases between. Per germline, CDR1 MNHNS and CDR2 SASEGT. CDR3 size: 13 residues. The CDR3 loop is CASSNSSYNEQFF. In DNA, the CDR3 is TGTGCCAGCAGCAACTCCTCCTACAATGAGCAGTTCTTC.

Concerning this clone itself: Other nucleotide sequences in the sample specify the same CDR3. The V gene is TRBV13, the J gene TRBJ1-5, with D perhaps TRBD1 (5 bases). This CDR3 region has 14 residues. Germline CDR1 reads PRHDT; CDR2 reads FYEKMQ (reference sequence). Trimming took 5 bases from V and 3 from J, leaving 11 bases between them. The CDR3 DNA reads TGTGCCAGCAGCATCGGACACCTCAATCAGCCCCAGCATTTT. Encoded protein: CASSIGHLNQPQHF.

The V call is TRBV11-2, the J call TRBJ2-3; tentative D call: TRBD2 (6 bases). V lost 5 bases to trimming and J lost 3 bases, with 12 bases between them. Germline loops: CDR1 SGHAT, CDR2 FQNNGV. This CDR3 comprises 14 residues. CDR3 in DNA: TGTGCCAGCAGCAAGCGCGGAGGGACAGATACGCAGTATTTT. Protein: CASSKRGGTDTQYF.

This clone appeared a few times. Other DNA sequences within the sample encode an identical CDR3. J is TRBJ1-5 and V is TRBV27; tentative D call: TRBD1 (5 bases). This CDR3 spans 14 amino acids. Looked up from germline, CDR1 is MNHEY and CDR2 is SMNVEV (reference sequence). Trimming removed 6 bases from V and 7 bases from J, with 16 bases in between. DNA for the CDR3: TGTGCCAGCAGCCCCCTCGGGGGTTACCAGCCCCAGCATTTT. This translates into CASSPLGGYQPQHF.

This clone has only a few counts. The V call is TRBV10-1, the J call TRBJ2-3; D gene unclear. The CDR3 has 13 amino acids. The V end was cut by 2 bases, the J end by 6 bases, with 9 bases between. CDR1 WNHNN and CDR2 SYGVQD come from the germline V gene (reference sequence). The DNA for the CDR3 is TGCGCCAGCAGTGAGGGTGGTCTTGATACGCAGTATTTT. Its protein product is CASSEGGLDTQYF.

This clone was observed a handful of times. The chain is built from TRBV5-4 and TRBJ1-2; the D gene is possibly TRBD1 (5 bases). The CDR3 extends over 16 amino acids. CDR1 and CDR2 from the germline V gene are SGHNT and YYREEE (reference sequence). V shed 4 bases and J shed 4 bases, with 20 bases lying between them. The DNA for the CDR3 is TGTGCCAGCAGCCCGGGGCGTCTTCGGGGCTCCTATGGCTACACCTTC. This encodes CASSPGRLRGSYGYTF.

The gene calls are TRBV6-1 and TRBJ2-3; the match to TRBD2 covers 11 bases. This CDR3 spans 16 amino acids. V lost 3 bases to trimming and J lost 3 bases; unmatched junction nucleotides: 5. Per the germline V gene, CDR1 is MNHNS and CDR2 is SASEGT. The DNA for the CDR3 is TGTGCCAGCAGTGAGTGGTCTAGCGGGAGGACAGATACGCAGTATTTT. It is translated as CASSEWSSGRTDTQYF.

This clone was picked up a small number of times. The genes are TRBV7-2 and TRBJ2-7, with 9 bases that match TRBD2. Germline V gives CDR1 SGHTA, CDR2 FQGNSA. The CDR3 runs to 16 residues. V trimming: 4 bases; J trimming: 1 base; junction bases outside the gene matches: 8. The CDR3 loop is CASSSRPGLASYEQYF. The CDR3 DNA reads as TGTGCCAGCAGCTCACGGCCGGGACTAGCTTCCTACGAGCAGTACTTC. Full variable domain (rest looked up from reference TRBV7-2 and TRBJ2-7): GAGVSQSPSNKVTEKGKDVELRCDPISGHTALYWYRQSLGQGLEFLIYFQGNSAPDKSGLPSDRFSAERTGGSVSTLTIQRTQQEDSAVYLCASSSRPGLASYEQYFGPGTRLTVT.

This clone has only a few counts. The chain joins TRBV6-6 to TRBJ2-7, with TRBD1 matching over 8 bases. The V segment lost 3 bases and the J segment 6 bases; nucleotides outside the gene matches: 10. CDR1 is MNHNY and CDR2 is SVGAGI in the germline V gene (reference sequence). CDR3 length: 15 residues. The CDR3 protein is CASSYSPQGAGEQYV. The DNA of the CDR3 is TGTGCCAGCAGTTATTCACCCCAGGGGGCTGGCGAGCAGTACGTC.

The chain couples TRBV5-4 to TRBJ1-2, with TRBD1 identical over 7 bases. This CDR3 has 16 residues. Germline loops: CDR1 SGHNT, CDR2 YYREEE (reference sequence). Germline trimming cut 4 bases from V and 4 bases from J; bases unmatched to any gene: 13. Written as DNA, the CDR3 is TGTGCCAGCAGCGCGGGACAGCCACTCCCTCTCTATGGCTACACCTTC. It yields the protein CASSAGQPLPLYGYTF.

This clone was recorded a few times. This rearrangement joins TRBV11-2 to TRBJ2-5; D gene unclear. Between the trimmed V and J ends, which lost 5 bases and 5 bases, there was a span of 15 bases. This CDR3 region has 14 residues. Germline values: CDR1 SGHAT, CDR2 FQNNGV. CDR3 sequence: CASSPDLSAETQYF. The CDR3 nucleotides read TGTGCCAGCAGCCCAGATTTGAGCGCGGAGACCCAGTACTTC.

This clone was observed a few times. J is TRBJ2-7 and V is TRBV7-2; 9 bases are shared with TRBD2. After removal of 5 bases from V and 6 bases from J, the junction contained 5 bases not matched to a gene. The CDR3 runs to 13 residues. Germline CDR1 is SGHTA and CDR2 is FQGNSA. CDR3 bases: TGTGCCAGCAGCCGGACTAGCGTTGGCGAGCAGTACTTC. Amino acid sequence: CASSRTSVGEQYF. Supplemented by reference TRBV7-2 and TRBJ2-7, the full variable domain reads GAGVSQSPSNKVTEKGKDVELRCDPISGHTALYWYRQSLGQGLEFLIYFQGNSAPDKSGLPSDRFSAERTGGSVSTLTIQRTQQEDSAVYLCASSRTSVGEQYFGPGTRLTVT.

This rearrangement joins TRBV15 to TRBJ2-3, with a tentative D call TRBD1 (5 bases). The CDR3 covers 14 residues. V was cut by 4 bases and J by 0 bases, with 8 bases left in between. Germline V gene lookup returns CDR1 LNHNV and CDR2 YYDKDF (reference sequence). The CDR3 DNA follows: TGTGCCACCAGCAAAAAGGGGAGCACAGATACGCAGTATTTT. Translated, it gives CATSKKGSTDTQYF.

This clone occurred a few times. The rearrangement uses TRBV5-6 and TRBJ1-1; 9 nucleotides line up with TRBD1. The V segment lost 5 bases and the J segment 4 bases; nucleotides outside the gene matches: 3. The CDR3 runs 13 residues. Germline assignment: CDR1 SGHDT and CDR2 YYEEEE. DNA of the CDR3: TGTGCCAGCAGTTGGGACAGGGCCACTGAAGCTTTCTTT. Protein: CASSWDRATEAFF. The full variable domain, completed using reference TRBV5-6 and TRBJ1-1, is DAGVTQSPTHLIKTRGQQVTLRCSPKSGHDTVSWYQQALGQGPQFIFQYYEEEERQRGNFPDRFSGHQFPNYSSELNVNALLLGDSALYLCASSWDRATEAFFGQGTRLTVV.

There are a few counts of this clone. The gene calls are TRBV7-9 and TRBJ2-3; maybe TRBD2 (6 bases). V shed 5 bases and J shed 0 bases, with 9 bases lying between them. The CDR3 length is 14 residues. Germline CDR1 is SEHNR and CDR2 is FQNEAQ (reference sequence). The CDR3 loop is CASSKGTSTDTQYF. CDR3 coding DNA: TGTGCCAGCAGCAAAGGGACTAGCACAGATACGCAGTATTTT.

The chain employs TRBV11-3 and TRBJ1-1; D is possibly TRBD1 (6 bases). Trimming took 7 bases from V and 7 from J, leaving 13 bases between them. Germline CDR1 SGHNT, CDR2 YENEEA. The CDR3 spans 12 residues. The CDR3 region is CASTSGGGEAFF. The CDR3 DNA reads TGTGCCAGCACTTCCGGGGGCGGTGAAGCTTTCTTT.

This clone appeared a few times. One end of the junction fails to match germline, which may point to a read error. J is TRBJ1-2 and V is TRBV7-9; D ambiguous. Germline V gene data show CDR1 as SEHNR and CDR2 as FQNEAQ (reference sequence). The CDR3 runs to 13 residues. The CDR3 loop is CASSQDSAGGYTF. CDR3 DNA sequence: TGCGCCAGCAGCCAAGATTCAGCAGGTGGCTACACCTTC.

V usage is TRBV5-6 and J usage is TRBJ1-1; D uncertain. V lost 1 base and J lost 0, with 4 bases in between. The CDR3 length is 13 residues. The germline CDR1 and CDR2 sequences are SGHDT and YYEEEE. CDR3 sequence: CASSLLMNTEAFF. CDR3 DNA: TGTGCCAGCAGCTTGTTAATGAACACTGAAGCTTTCTTT.

The chain has TRBV15 and TRBJ2-3, with TRBD1 as a possible D gene (5 bases). This CDR3 region has 15 residues. Germline CDR1 reads LNHNV; CDR2 reads YYDKDF (reference sequence). V shed 1 base and J shed 2 bases, with 10 bases lying between them. The CDR3 spells CATSRVGAPTDTQYF. As DNA, the CDR3 is TGTGCCACCAGCAGAGTTGGGGCCCCCACAGATACGCAGTATTTT.

This clone appeared a few times. The V call is TRBV7-2, the J call TRBJ1-3; D call uncertain. Germline CDR1 and CDR2: SGHTA and FQGNSA. The length of the CDR3 is 14 residues. The germline V and J ends were trimmed by 8 bases and 4 bases, with 15 bases remaining between them. For the CDR3, the DNA is TGTGCCAGCGACCGGGCAGAGTCGGGAAACACCATATATTTT. Translating gives CASDRAESGNTIYF.